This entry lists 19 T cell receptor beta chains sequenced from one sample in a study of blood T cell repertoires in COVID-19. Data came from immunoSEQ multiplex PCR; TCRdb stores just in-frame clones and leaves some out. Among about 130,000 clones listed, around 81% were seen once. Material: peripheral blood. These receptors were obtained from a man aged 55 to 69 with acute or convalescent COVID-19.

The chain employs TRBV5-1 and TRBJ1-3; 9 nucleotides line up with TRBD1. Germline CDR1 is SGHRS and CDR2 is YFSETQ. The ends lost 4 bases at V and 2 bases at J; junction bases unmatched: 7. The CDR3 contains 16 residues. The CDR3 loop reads CASSGGQGLTGNTIYF. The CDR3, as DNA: TGCGCCAGCAGCGGAGGACAGGGGTTAACTGGAAACACCATATATTTT. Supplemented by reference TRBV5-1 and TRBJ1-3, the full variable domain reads KAGVTQTPRYLIKTRGQQVTLSCSPISGHRSVSWYQQTPGQGLQFLFEYFSETQRNKGNFPGRFSGRQFSNSRSEMNVSTLELGDSALYLCASSGGQGLTGNTIYFGEGSWLTVV.

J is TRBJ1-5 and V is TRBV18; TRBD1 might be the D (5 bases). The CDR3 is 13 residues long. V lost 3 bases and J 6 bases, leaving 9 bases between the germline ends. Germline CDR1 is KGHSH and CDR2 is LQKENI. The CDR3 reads CASSPQGGQPQHF. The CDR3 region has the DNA TGTGCCAGCTCACCTCAGGGCGGTCAGCCCCAGCATTTT.

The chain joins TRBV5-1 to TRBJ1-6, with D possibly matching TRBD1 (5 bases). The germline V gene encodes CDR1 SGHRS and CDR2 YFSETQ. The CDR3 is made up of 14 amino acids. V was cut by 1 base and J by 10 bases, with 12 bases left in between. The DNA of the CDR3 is TGCGCCAGCAGCTTGCCCCTGGGGGGATCACCCCTCCACTTT. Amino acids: CASSLPLGGSPLHF.

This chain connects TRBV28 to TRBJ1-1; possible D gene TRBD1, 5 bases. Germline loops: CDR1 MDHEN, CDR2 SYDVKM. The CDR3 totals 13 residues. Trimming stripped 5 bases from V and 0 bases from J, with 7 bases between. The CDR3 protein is CASSDSLNTEAFF. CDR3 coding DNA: TGTGCCAGCAGTGACAGTCTGAACACTGAAGCTTTCTTT.

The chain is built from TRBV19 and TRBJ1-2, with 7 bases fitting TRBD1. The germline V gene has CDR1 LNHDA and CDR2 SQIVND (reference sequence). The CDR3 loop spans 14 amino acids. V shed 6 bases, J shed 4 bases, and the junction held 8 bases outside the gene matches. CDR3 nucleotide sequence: TGTGCCAGTAGCCGGCGACAGGGTGGCTATGGCTACACCTTC. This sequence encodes CASSRRQGGYGYTF.

CDR3 sequence (DNA): TGTGCCAGCAGTTTGGAGGGGAACACTGAAGCTTTCTTT. Amino acid sequence: CASSLEGNTEAFF. V and J are TRBV12-3 or TRBV12-4 and TRBJ1-1; D is undetermined. This CDR3 spans 13 amino acids. V gave up 3 bases and J gave up 1 base, with 6 bases separating them.

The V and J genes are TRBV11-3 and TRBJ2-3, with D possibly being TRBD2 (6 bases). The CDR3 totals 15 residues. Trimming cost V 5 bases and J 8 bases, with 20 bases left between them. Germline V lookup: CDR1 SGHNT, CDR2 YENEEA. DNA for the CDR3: TGTGCCAGCAGCCCGTCCACGGGACTGGCAGGTACGCAGTATTTT. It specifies CASSPSTGLAGTQYF.

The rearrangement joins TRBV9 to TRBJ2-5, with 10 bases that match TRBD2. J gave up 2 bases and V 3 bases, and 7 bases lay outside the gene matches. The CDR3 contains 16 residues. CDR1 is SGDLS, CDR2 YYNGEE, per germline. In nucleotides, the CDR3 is TGTGCCAGCAGCGGGGGAGGACTAGCGGTACAAGAGACCCAGTACTTC. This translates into CASSGGGLAVQETQYF. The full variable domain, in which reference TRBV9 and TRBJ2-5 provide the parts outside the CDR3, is DSGVTQTPKHLITATGQRVTLRCSPRSGDLSVYWYQQSLDQGLQFLIQYYNGEERAKGNILERFSAQQFPDLHSELNLSSLELGDSALYFCASSGGGLAVQETQYFGPGTRLLVL.

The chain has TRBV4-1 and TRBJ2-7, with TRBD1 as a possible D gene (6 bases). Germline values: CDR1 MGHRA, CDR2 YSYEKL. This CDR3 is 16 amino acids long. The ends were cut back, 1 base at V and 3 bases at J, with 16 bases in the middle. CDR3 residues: CASSQGDIRGDYEQYF. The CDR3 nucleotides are TGCGCCAGCAGCCAAGGGGACATCAGAGGGGACTACGAGCAGTACTTC.

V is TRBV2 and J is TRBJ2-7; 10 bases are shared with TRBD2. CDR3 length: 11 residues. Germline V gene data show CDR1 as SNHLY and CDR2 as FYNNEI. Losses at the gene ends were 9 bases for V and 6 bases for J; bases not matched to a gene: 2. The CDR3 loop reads CARGTSVEQYF. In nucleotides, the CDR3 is TGTGCCAGAGGGACTAGCGTCGAGCAGTACTTC. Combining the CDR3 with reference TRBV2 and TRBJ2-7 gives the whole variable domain EPEVTQTPSHQVTQMGQEVILRCVPISNHLYFYWYRQILGQKVEFLVSFYNNEISEKSEIFDDQFSVERPDGSNFTLKIRSTKLEDSAMYFCARGTSVEQYFGPGTRLTVT.

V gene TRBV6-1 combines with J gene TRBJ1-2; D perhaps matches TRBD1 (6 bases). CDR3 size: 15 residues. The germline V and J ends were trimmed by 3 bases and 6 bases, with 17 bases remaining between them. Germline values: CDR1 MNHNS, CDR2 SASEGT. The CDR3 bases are TGTGCCAGCAGTGATTACCCCGGGACACCCCATGGCTACACCTTC. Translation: CASSDYPGTPHGYTF.

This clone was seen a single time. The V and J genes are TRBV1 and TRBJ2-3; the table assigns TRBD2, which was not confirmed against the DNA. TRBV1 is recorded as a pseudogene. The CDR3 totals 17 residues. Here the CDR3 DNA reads TGCACCAGCCAAGTCCGCCTACTAGCGGGAGCCACAGATACGCAGTATTTT. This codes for CTSQVRLLAGATDTQYF.

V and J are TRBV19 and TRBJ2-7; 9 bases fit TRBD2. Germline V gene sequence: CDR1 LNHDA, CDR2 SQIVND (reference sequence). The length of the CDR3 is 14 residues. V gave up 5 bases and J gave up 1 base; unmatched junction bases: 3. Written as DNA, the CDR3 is TGTGCCAGTAGTTTCCTAGCGGGGTCCTACGAGCAGTACTTC. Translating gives CASSFLAGSYEQYF.

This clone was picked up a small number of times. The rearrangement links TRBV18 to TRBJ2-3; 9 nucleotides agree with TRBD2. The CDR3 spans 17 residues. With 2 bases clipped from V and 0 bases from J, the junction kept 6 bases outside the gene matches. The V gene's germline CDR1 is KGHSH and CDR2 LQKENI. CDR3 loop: CASSPSGRLFSTDTQYF. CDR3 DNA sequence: TGTGCCAGCTCACCAAGCGGGAGGCTCTTCAGCACAGATACGCAGTATTTT.

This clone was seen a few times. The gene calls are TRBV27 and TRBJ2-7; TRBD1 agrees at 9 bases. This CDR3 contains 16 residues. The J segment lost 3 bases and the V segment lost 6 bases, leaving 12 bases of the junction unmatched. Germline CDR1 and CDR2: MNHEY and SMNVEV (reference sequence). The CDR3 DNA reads TGTGCCAGCAGATTGCAATTCGCGGGACAGGGCTACGAGCAGTACTTC. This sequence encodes CASRLQFAGQGYEQYF.

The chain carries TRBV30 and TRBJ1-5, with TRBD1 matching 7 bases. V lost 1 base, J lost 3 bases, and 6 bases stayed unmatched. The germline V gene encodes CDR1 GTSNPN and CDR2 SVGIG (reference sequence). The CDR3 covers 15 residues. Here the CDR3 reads CAWSDRGLFNQPQHF. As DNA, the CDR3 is TGTGCCTGGAGTGACAGGGGTCTTTTCAATCAGCCCCAGCATTTT.

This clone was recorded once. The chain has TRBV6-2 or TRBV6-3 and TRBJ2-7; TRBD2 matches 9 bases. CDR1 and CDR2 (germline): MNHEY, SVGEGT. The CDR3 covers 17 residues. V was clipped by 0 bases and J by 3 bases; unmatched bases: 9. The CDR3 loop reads CASSYSAGGPPYYEQYF. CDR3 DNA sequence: TGTGCCAGCAGTTACTCGGCGGGAGGGCCCCCTTACTACGAGCAGTACTTC.

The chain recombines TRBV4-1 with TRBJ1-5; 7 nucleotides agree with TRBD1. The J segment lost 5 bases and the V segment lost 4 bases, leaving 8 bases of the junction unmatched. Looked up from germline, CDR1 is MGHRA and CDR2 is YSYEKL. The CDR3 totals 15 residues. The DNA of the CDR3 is TGCGCCAGCAGCCGCAAGACAGGGCGCGATCAGCCCCAGCATTTT. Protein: CASSRKTGRDQPQHF.

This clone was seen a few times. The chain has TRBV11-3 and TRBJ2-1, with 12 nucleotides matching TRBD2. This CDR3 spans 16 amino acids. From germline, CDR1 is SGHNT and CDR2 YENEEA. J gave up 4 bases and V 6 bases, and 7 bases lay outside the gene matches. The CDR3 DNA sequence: TGTGCCAGCAGTAACCCCCTAGCGGGAGGGTACAATGAGCAGTTCTTC. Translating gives CASSNPLAGGYNEQFF.